This TCR beta chain was identified during a study of OX40 agonist ivuxolimab in advanced cancers. With regard to this clone: Its specificity is not known.

Sequencing was performed with immunoSEQ multiplex PCR; in TCRdb, only in-frame clones are kept and a portion is missing. The table records tens of thousands of clones, 79% of them present only once. V lost 0 bases, J lost 6 bases, and 6 bases lay in between. CDR1 SGHRS and CDR2 YFSETQ come from the germline V gene. The CDR3 sequence is 12 residues long. Findings and limits, study-wide: Expanded clones were, on average, more numerous among CD8+ T cells than CD4+.

The sequence came from an adult with an advanced solid tumor such as melanoma, head and neck, liver or kidney cancer. Sequencing was performed on CD4+ or CD8+ T cells sorted from blood, taken in a trial of the OX40 agonist ivuxolimab. This chain joins TRBV5-1 and TRBJ1-2; D is possibly TRBD1 (5 bases). The CDR3 DNA is TGCGCCAGCAGCTTGGCACAGGATGGCTACACCTTC. Translation gives CASSLAQDGYTF.